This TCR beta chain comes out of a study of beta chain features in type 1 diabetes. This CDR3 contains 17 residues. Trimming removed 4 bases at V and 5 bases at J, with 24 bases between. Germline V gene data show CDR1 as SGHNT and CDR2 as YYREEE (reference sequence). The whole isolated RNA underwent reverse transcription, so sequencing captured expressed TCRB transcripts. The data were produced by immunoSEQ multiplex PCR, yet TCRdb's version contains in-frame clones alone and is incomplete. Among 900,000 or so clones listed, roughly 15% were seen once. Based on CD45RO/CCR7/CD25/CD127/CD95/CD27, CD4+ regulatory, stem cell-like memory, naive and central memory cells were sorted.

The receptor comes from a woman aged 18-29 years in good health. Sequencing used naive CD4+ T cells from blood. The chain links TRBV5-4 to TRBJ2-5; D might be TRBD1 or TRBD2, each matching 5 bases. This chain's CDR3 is CASSQTRSGLWGETQYF. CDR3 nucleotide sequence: TGTGCCAGCAGCCAAACCCGGTCGGGCCTCTGGGGGGAGACCCAGTACTTC.